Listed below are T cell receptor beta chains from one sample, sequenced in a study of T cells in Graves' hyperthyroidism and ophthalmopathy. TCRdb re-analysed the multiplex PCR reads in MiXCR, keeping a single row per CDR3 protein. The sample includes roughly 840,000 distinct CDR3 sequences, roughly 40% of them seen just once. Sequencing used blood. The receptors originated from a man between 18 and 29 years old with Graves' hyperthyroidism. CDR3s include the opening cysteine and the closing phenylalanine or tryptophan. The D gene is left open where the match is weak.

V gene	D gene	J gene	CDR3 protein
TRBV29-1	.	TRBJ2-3	CSVARQISTDTQYF
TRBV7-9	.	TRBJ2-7	CAIGPTYEQYF
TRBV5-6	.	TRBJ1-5	CASSFAGTLNQPQHF
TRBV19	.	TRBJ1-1	CASNRSWGNTEAFF
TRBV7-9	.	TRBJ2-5	CASSLMDFAKGQETQYF
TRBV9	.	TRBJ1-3	CASSHEGLGNTIYF
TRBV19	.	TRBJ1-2	CASSIASHYGYTF
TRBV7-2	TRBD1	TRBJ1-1	CASKVQGAAFF
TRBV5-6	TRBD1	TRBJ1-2	CASSYGTGHLNYGYTF
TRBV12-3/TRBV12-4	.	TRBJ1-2	CASSFVAQGIYGYTF
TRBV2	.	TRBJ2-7	CASSRGTSNEQYF
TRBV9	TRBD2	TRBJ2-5	CASSVSSGLAGRETQYF
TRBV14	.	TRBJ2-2	CASSQEGKSTGELFF
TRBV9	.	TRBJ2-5	CASSTLGRVRETQYF
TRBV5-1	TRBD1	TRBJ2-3	CASSLEQGARTDTQYF
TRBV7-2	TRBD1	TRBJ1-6	CASSFTRTGWNSPLHF
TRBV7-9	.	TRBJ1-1	CASGPGKAEKNTEAFF
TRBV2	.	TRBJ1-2	CACGLQGAGYGYTF
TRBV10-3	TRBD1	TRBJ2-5	CATGTGRETQYF
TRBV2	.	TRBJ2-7	CASRKSQGYEQYF
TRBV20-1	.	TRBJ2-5	CSASGAPRESETQYF
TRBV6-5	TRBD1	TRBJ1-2	CASSYNDRDGYTF
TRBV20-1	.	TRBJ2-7	CSARDQLGTYEQYF
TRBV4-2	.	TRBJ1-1	CASSQLGGGNTEAFF
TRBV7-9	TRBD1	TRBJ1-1	CASWGTGARQADTEAFF
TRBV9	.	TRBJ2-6	CASSVDGTGANVLTF
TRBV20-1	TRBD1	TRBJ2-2	CSALFGQGAGGELFF
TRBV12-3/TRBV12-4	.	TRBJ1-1	CASSRQGWMNTEAFF
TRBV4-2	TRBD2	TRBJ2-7	CASSQRTSGGVSSYEQYF
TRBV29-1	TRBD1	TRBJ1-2	CSAIAGQSYGYTF
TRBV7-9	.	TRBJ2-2	CASSSPGGITRISNTGELFF
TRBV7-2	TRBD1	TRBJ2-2	CASSAIGGTGSGELFF
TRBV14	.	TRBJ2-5	CASSARGLWETQYF
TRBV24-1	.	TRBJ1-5	CATSARAEQPQHF
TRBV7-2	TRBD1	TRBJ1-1	CASSRTGTGNTEAFF
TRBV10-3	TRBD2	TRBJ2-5	CASTLAGVETQYF
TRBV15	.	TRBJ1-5	CATSRGLAGDEHF
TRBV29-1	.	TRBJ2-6	CSADIQGANVLTF
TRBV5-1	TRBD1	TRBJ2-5	CASSWGQGLETQYF
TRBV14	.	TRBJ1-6	CASSQGTDYSPLHF
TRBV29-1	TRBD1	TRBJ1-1	CSVGTGDREAFF
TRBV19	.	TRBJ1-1	CASRPGDKNTEAFF
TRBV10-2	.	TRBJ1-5	CASSDREEQPQHF
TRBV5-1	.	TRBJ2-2	CASSLEARDTGELFF
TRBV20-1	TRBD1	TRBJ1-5	CSASRGQGINQPQHF
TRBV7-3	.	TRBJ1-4	CASGRANEKLFF
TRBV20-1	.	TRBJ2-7	CSARDYRGLTYEQYF
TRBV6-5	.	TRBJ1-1	CASVDGDTEAFF
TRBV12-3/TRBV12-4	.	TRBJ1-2	CASTFRGADGYTF
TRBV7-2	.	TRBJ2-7	CASSYLWGTVAYEQYF
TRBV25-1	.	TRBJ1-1	CASSELGGSDSEAFF